A single sample is the source of the 7 T cell receptor beta chains below, sequenced in a study of blood T cell repertoires in COVID-19. The data were produced by immunoSEQ multiplex PCR, yet TCRdb's version contains in-frame clones alone and is incomplete. The profile covers hundreds of thousands of clones, with about three quarters appearing a single time and over 3% taken by the ten largest. Sequencing used peripheral blood. The receptors were sampled from a woman older than 75 with acute or convalescent COVID-19.

The gene calls are TRBV4-1 and TRBJ1-2; possibly TRBD1 for D (6 bases). V was pared by 2 bases and J by 5 bases, with 12 bases between. The germline gives CDR1 MGHRA, CDR2 YSYEKL. This CDR3 spans 14 amino acids. In DNA form, the CDR3 reads TGCGCCAGCAGCCAAACGACAGGTCCATATGGCTACACCTTC. Its translation is CASSQTTGPYGYTF.

The chain couples TRBV7-2 to TRBJ1-2, with 8 bases fitting TRBD1. The CDR3 runs to 14 residues. The V gene end was trimmed by 5 bases and the J gene end by 4 bases; junction bases not matched to a gene: 6. CDR1 and CDR2 (germline): SGHTA, FQGNSA. CDR3 in amino acids: CASSNDRGGYGYTF. DNA of the CDR3: TGTGCCAGCAGCAACGACAGGGGTGGCTATGGCTACACCTTC.

The chain carries TRBV5-4 and TRBJ2-5, with TRBD2 identical over 10 bases. Germline CDR1 is SGHNT and CDR2 is YYREEE (reference sequence). J was trimmed by 4 bases and V by 3 bases; bases with no gene match: 6. This CDR3 has 15 amino acids. CDR3 sequence: CASSWLAGGGETQYF. DNA for the CDR3: TGTGCCAGCAGCTGGTTAGCGGGAGGTGGAGAGACCCAGTACTTC.

The rearrangement uses TRBV3-1 (or the pseudogene TRBV3-2) and TRBJ2-7, with TRBD2 matching 10 bases. Unmatched junction bases numbered 5, after V lost 0 bases and J lost 6 bases. The germline V gene has CDR1 LGHDT and CDR2 YNNKEL (reference sequence). The CDR3 is 15 residues long. CDR3 amino acids: CASSQDSSGRAEQYF. CDR3 DNA: TGTGCCAGCAGCCAAGATTCCAGCGGGAGGGCCGAGCAGTACTTC.

The chain joins TRBV2 to TRBJ2-7; the D is unclear. Trimming left V 2 bases short and J 3 bases short, with 11 bases between. The CDR3 contains 14 residues. Germline CDR1 and CDR2: SNHLY and FYNNEI. The CDR3 is CASSERFSIYEQYF. CDR3 sequence (DNA): TGTGCCAGCAGTGAACGGTTCTCAATCTACGAGCAGTACTTC. Combining the CDR3 with reference TRBV2 and TRBJ2-7 gives the whole variable domain EPEVTQTPSHQVTQMGQEVILRCVPISNHLYFYWYRQILGQKVEFLVSFYNNEISEKSEIFDDQFSVERPDGSNFTLKIRSTKLEDSAMYFCASSERFSIYEQYFGPGTRLTVT.

V usage is TRBV9 and J usage is TRBJ2-7; D gene unclear. V lost 3 bases and J 6 bases, leaving 7 bases between the germline ends. This CDR3 region has 11 residues. The germline CDR1 and CDR2 sequences are SGDLS and YYNGEE. CDR3 residues: CASSDPGEQYF. CDR3 sequence (DNA): TGTGCCAGCAGCGACCCGGGCGAGCAGTACTTC.

The chain combines TRBV5-1 with TRBJ2-2, with 8 bases matching TRBD2. CDR3 length: 17 amino acids. J gave up 0 bases and V 4 bases, and 8 bases lay outside the gene matches. The germline gives CDR1 SGHRS, CDR2 YFSETQ. CDR3 sequence reads: CASSPGGRTSNTGELFF. The DNA of the CDR3 is TGCGCCAGCAGCCCGGGGGGGCGAACCTCGAACACCGGGGAGCTGTTTTTT.